This entry lists 11 T cell receptor beta chains sequenced from one sample in a study of CD8+ T cells in alopecia areata. Isolated RNA was reverse transcribed into cDNA used as the sequencing template. The table came from immunoSEQ multiplex PCR; TCRdb's copy has only in-frame clones and leaves some out. The data hold fewer than 250,000 clones, with 50% to 60% observed a single time. The specimen comprised CD4+ T cells sorted from blood, sampled at week 0. These TCRs come from a human donor with alopecia areata.

The chain couples TRBV6-5 to TRBJ1-5; D gene uncertain. V was trimmed by 2 bases and J by 2 bases, leaving 7 bases between them. The germline CDR1 and CDR2 sequences are MNHEY and SVGAGI. The CDR3 has 14 amino acids. This chain's CDR3 is CASSYGAGNQPQHF. The CDR3 nucleotides are TGTGCCAGCAGTTACGGAGCGGGCAATCAGCCCCAGCATTTT.

This chain links TRBV7-6 with TRBJ2-1; a possible D gene is TRBD2 (5 bases). The V gene's germline CDR1 is SGHVS and CDR2 FNYEAQ. The V and J ends lost 5 bases and 6 bases respectively, with 20 bases between them. This CDR3 is 16 amino acids long. The CDR3 is CASSRNSGSGFNEQFF. CDR3 sequence (DNA): TGTGCCAGCAGCCGAAACTCGGGATCGGGATTCAATGAGCAGTTCTTC.

This clone has a handful of counts. The rearrangement links TRBV7-9 to TRBJ2-2; D ambiguous. There are 16 residues in the CDR3. In germline, CDR1 is SEHNR, CDR2 FQNEAQ (reference sequence). Trimming left V 4 bases short and J 4 bases short, with 16 bases between. The CDR3 nucleotides read TGTGCCAGCAGCTCACCCAGTAGGGTCCGCACCGGGGAGCTGTTTTTT. It translates to CASSSPSRVRTGELFF.

This chain joins TRBV5-6 and TRBJ1-2; D might be TRBD1 (5 bases). The V and J ends lost 5 bases and 5 bases respectively, with 16 bases between them. From germline, CDR1 is SGHDT and CDR2 YYEEEE. The CDR3 spans 14 residues. The CDR3: CASSPRDGVYGYTF. The CDR3 bases are TGTGCCAGCAGTCCCCGGGACGGGGTATATGGCTACACCTTC.

This clone was recorded only once. The chain is built from TRBV4-1 and TRBJ2-7; D tentatively fits TRBD1 or TRBD2 (5 bases each). From germline, CDR1 is MGHRA and CDR2 YSYEKL. Trimming cost V 1 base and J 0 bases, with 10 bases left between them. The CDR3 has 15 residues. The DNA for the CDR3 is TGCGCCAGCAGCCAAGGGGACCGGAGCTCCTACGAGCAGTACTTC. It specifies CASSQGDRSSYEQYF.

This sequence joins TRBV9 and TRBJ2-2; 10 bases line up with TRBD2. The CDR3 spans 15 residues. CDR1 and CDR2 (germline): SGDLS, YYNGEE. The junction had 2 bases not matched to a gene; V was cut back by 2 bases and J by 4 bases. The CDR3 DNA follows: TGTGCCAGCAGCGTGAGCGGGAGGGTCACCGGGGAGCTGTTTTTT. This codes for CASSVSGRVTGELFF.

The J gene is TRBJ2-3, the V gene TRBV9; no clear D gene. V gave up 4 bases and J gave up 2 bases, with 5 bases separating them. The germline V gene encodes CDR1 SGDLS and CDR2 YYNGEE. The CDR3 has 12 residues. The DNA of the CDR3 is TGTGCCAGCAGCTCCAACACAGATACGCAGTATTTT. Its protein product is CASSSNTDTQYF.

The genes are TRBV30 and TRBJ2-4, with D possibly being TRBD1 (5 bases). Germline V lookup: CDR1 GTSNPN, CDR2 SVGIG (reference sequence). The CDR3 is made up of 14 amino acids. Trimming removed 5 bases from V and 0 bases from J, with 11 bases in between. DNA for the CDR3: TGTGCCTGGGTTGACAGCTTAGCCAAAAACATTCAGTACTTC. Protein sequence: CAWVDSLAKNIQYF.

The chain couples TRBV2 to TRBJ2-1; 9 bases are a match to TRBD1. The CDR3 has 14 residues. Losses at the gene ends were 6 bases for V and 4 bases for J; bases not matched to a gene: 4. Germline V gives CDR1 SNHLY, CDR2 FYNNEI. CDR3 residues: CASRGDRAYNEQFF. CDR3 coding DNA: TGTGCCAGCAGGGGGGACAGGGCTTACAATGAGCAGTTCTTC.

On this clone: The sample has other DNA sequences that encode this CDR3 too. This chain connects TRBV5-6 to TRBJ1-2; D call uncertain. V was shortened by 4 bases and J by 4 bases, with 11 bases between the two germline ends. Looked up from germline, CDR1 is SGHDT and CDR2 is YYEEEE. CDR3 length: 13 residues. The CDR3 is CASSLAGLYGYTF. Here the CDR3 DNA reads TGTGCCAGCAGCCTTGCGGGCCTCTATGGCTACACCTTC.

V gene TRBV10-2 combines with J gene TRBJ1-1; D gene unclear. V shed 5 bases and J shed 4 bases, with 8 bases lying between them. The CDR3 runs 12 residues. Germline CDR1 WSHSY, CDR2 SAAADI. This CDR3 reads CASSRMGTEAFF. The CDR3 region has the DNA TGCGCCAGCAGTCGAATGGGCACTGAAGCTTTCTTT.